One T cell receptor (beta chain) is described in this entry. Its antigen is still unknown. This CDR3 is built from 14 residues. V was pared by 5 bases and J by 1 base, with 11 bases between. In germline, CDR1 is SGHVS, CDR2 FNYEAQ. The entry originates in a study of PD-1 blockade in classical Hodgkin lymphoma. At the level of the study: Patients were treated with nivolumab at 3 mg/kg, and this was given intravenously every 2 weeks.

Produced via immunoSEQ multiplex PCR; TCRdb's table is partial and in-frame only. The sample includes about 110,000 clones, about nine tenths of them seen just once. Study findings and constraints: Reports described newly diagnosed patients as having lower baseline TCR diversity than healthy donors. The origin of the repertoire differences remains undefined, with disease activity or prior therapy as possible causes.

All patients experienced relapse after autologous stem cell transplantation, and brentuximab vedotin exposure was variable. The study recorded best responses of complete response, partial response or progressive disease. This TCR was recovered from a human donor with classical Hodgkin lymphoma. Sequences were derived from peripheral blood mononuclear cells (PBMCs), sampled before the second cycle of nivolumab. V usage is TRBV7-6 and J usage is TRBJ2-5, with no clear D. Here the CDR3 DNA reads TGTGCCAGCAGCCCACCCTGGGGCCAAGAGACCCAGTACTTC. Translating it yields CASSPPWGQETQYF. Full variable domain (remainder filled in from reference TRBV7-6 and TRBJ2-5): GAGVSQSPRYKVTKRGQDVALRCDPISGHVSLYWYRQALGQGPEFLTYFNYEAQQDKSGLPNDRFSAERPEGSISTLTIQRTEQRDSAMYRCASSPPWGQETQYFGPGTRLLVL.